This entry is about one TCR beta chain. Its matching antigen is unknown. The data were taken from a study of blood T cells in healthy people across ages. Alongside a J-beta primer mix, a sample-barcoded 5' primer served in a second PCR lasting about 7 to 11 cycles. TCRdb redid the calling of the 5' RACE reads with MiXCR, one entry per CDR3 protein. The data show roughly 1.9 million distinct CDR3 sequences, about two fifths seen once. CDR1 is SGHRS, CDR2 YFSETQ, per germline. The V gene lost 0 bases and the J gene lost 4 bases, with 13 bases spanning the gap. The CDR3 runs to 15 residues. Regarding the study as a whole: Age advanced and TCR beta diversity per million T cells fell, roughly linearly. Because donor CMV status was unknown, expanded clonotype changes were possibly confounded.

This chain uses TRBV5-1 with TRBJ1-2; possible D gene TRBD1, 5 bases. The sequencing input was blood. This TCR came from a human donor in good health. CDR3 loop: CASSLGVAGIYGYTF. CDR3 DNA sequence: TGCGCCAGCAGCTTGGGGGTCGCAGGGATCTATGGCTACACCTTC.